This T cell receptor (beta chain) was found in a study of radiation and T cells in renal cell carcinoma. The sample's time point: baseline pretreatment blood. Treatment noted: 15 Gy SBRT to primary tumor, nephrectomy 4 weeks later. Some clones are missing from TCRdb's copy, which holds only in-frame ones; the method was immunoSEQ multiplex PCR. The sample yields 90,000 to 100,000 clones, 70% to 90% seen once. The TCR was taken from a man over 45 with renal cell carcinoma. The material sequenced was blood, taken from a patient whose treatment included radiotherapy and nephrectomy.

CDR3 DNA: TGTGCCAGCAGCTATCCGGGACAGGGTTATGAAAAACTGTTTTTT. Encoded protein: CASSYPGQGYEKLFF. This chain joins TRBV7-9 and TRBJ1-4; 9 bases line up with TRBD1. The CDR3 is 15 amino acids. CDR1 is SEHNR and CDR2 is FQNEAQ in the germline V gene (reference sequence). Unmatched junction bases numbered 6, after V lost 4 bases and J lost 6 bases.